This T cell receptor (beta chain) was profiled in a study of CD8 T cells in Susac syndrome. CDR1 is DFQATT and CDR2 is SNEGSKA in the germline V gene (reference sequence). CDR3 length: 13 amino acids. V shed 4 bases and J shed 7 bases, with 16 bases lying between them. The RNA, about 0.45 to 1 ug, was put through reverse transcription using random hexamers. In TCRdb, the immunoSEQ multiplex PCR reads were re-called with MiXCR into one record per CDR3 protein. Found here are over 150,000 distinct CDR3 sequences, just under 95% of them singletons; the top ten hold approximately 0.099%. The receptor was derived from a human donor with Susac syndrome. V usage is TRBV20-1 and J usage is TRBJ1-1; D is unclear. The sequencing sample was made of CD4+ T cells from PBMCs. The CDR3 is CSAKRSLGSEAFF. Written as DNA, the CDR3 is TGCAGTGCTAAACGTTCCCTTGGGAGTGAAGCTTTCTTT.